This T cell receptor (beta chain) comes out of a study of chemoradiotherapy in HPV16-positive cancers. General observations from the study: In HPV16-positive patients, HPV-responsive T-cell expansion tracked better recurrence-free survival. Only a couple of HPV16-positive patients supplied the functional HPV-specificity definition. Non-HPV-specific T cells did not expand in tumors during treatment, whereas candidate HPV-specific clones and E7-related motifs did.

Germline-derived CDR1 and CDR2 are SGDLS and YYNGEE. The V gene end was trimmed by 0 bases and the J gene end by 6 bases; junction bases not matched to a gene: 2. The CDR3 totals 13 residues. Assay: immunoSEQ multiplex PCR; the TCRdb copy retains only in-frame clones and omits some. The table has thousands of clones, about 80% seen once. Remarks on this clone: The target antigen is unknown.

This rearrangement joins TRBV9 to TRBJ1-1, with TRBD1 identical over 7 bases. The sequence was obtained from a human donor with HPV-associated anogenital cancer. Sequences were derived from blood, sampled from a patient who underwent chemoradiotherapy. The CDR3 sequence: CASSVGTGSEAFF. The CDR3 DNA reads as TGTGCCAGCAGCGTAGGGACAGGCTCTGAAGCTTTCTTT.